Listed below are T cell receptor beta chains from one sample, sequenced in a study of long-term antiretroviral therapy in people with HIV. Using immunoSEQ multiplex PCR, the repertoire was profiled, and TCRdb retains in-frame clones only, with some absent. The data show around 25,000 clones, roughly 94% seen once. The source was unsorted PBMCs, collected around 5 years after starting antiretroviral therapy. The receptors shown here come from a woman aged 45-65 years with HIV. CDR3s include the opening cysteine and the closing phenylalanine or tryptophan. The order of the fields is V gene, J gene, clone size, D gene, CDR3 DNA, CDR3 protein. D genes are given only for firm matches. Clone size, where shown, is once, few, many, or a class for clones that have expanded.

>TRBV21-1|TRBJ2-7|-|-
TGTGCCCCCTGGTTTGGACAGGCGCACTCCTACGAGCAGTACTTC
CAPWFGQAHSYEQYF
>TRBV10-3|TRBJ2-2|-|-
TGTGCCATCAGTGAGTGGGGGGGCTCGAACACCGGGGAGCTGTTTTTT
CAISEWGGSNTGELFF
>TRBV27|TRBJ1-5|-|-
TGTGCCAGCAGTTTAAGCCCGGGTGGTCAGCCCCAGCATTTT
CASSLSPGGQPQHF
>TRBV25-1|TRBJ2-3|-|-
TGTGCCAGCAGTGAAACTAGCACAGATACGCAGTATTTT
CASSETSTDTQYF
>TRBV6-5|TRBJ2-1|-|TRBD2
TGTGCCAGCAGTTACTCTAGCGGGAGGGTGAATGAGCAGTTCTTC
CASSYSSGRVNEQFF
>TRBV28|TRBJ2-6|-|-
TGTGCCAGCAGTTTCGGAACAGATTATCCAAATTTAAGCGCCTCTGGGGCCAACGTCCTGACTTTC
CASSFGTDYPNLSASGANVLTF
>TRBV19|TRBJ2-7|-|-
TGTGCCAGTAGTATCGCACACGAATCTTACGAGCAGTACTTC
CASSIAHESYEQYF
>TRBV4-1|TRBJ2-2|-|-
TGCGCCAGCAGCCAATACACCGGGGAGCTGTTTTTT
CASSQYTGELFF
>TRBV28|TRBJ1-4|-|-
TGTGCCAGCAGTCCCCTTGGATCAACTAATGAAAAACTGTTTTTT
CASSPLGSTNEKLFF
>TRBV7-3|TRBJ2-2|few|TRBD2
TGTGCCAGCAGCTACCTCCTTAGCGGGAGGGACGGGGAGCTGTTTTTT
CASSYLLSGRDGELFF
>TRBV20-1|TRBJ2-7|-|-
TGCAGTGCCCTACGAGCTTACGAGCAGTACTTC
CSALRAYEQYF
>TRBV28|TRBJ1-5|-|-
TGTGCCAGCAGTTTATCGGGAAGCAATCAGCCCCAGCATTTT
CASSLSGSNQPQHF
>TRBV5-1|TRBJ2-3|few|TRBD1
TGCGCCAGCAGCTCGGACAGGGCGGGAGATACGCAGTATTTT
CASSSDRAGDTQYF
>TRBV6-1|TRBJ1-2|-|TRBD1
TGTGCCAGCAGTGGTCAGGGGGGCTTCTATGGCTACACCTTC
CASSGQGGFYGYTF